These T cell receptor beta chains were read from a single sample in a study of T cells in Graves' hyperthyroidism and ophthalmopathy. Each CDR3 protein is one row after TCRdb ran MiXCR on the multiplex PCR reads. The profile covers approximately 480,000 distinct CDR3 sequences, with around 20% appearing a single time and more than 20% taken by the ten largest. Sequenced: blood. The receptors come from a man in his late teens or twenties with Graves' hyperthyroidism. Both conserved end residues are part of each CDR3. The order of the fields is clone size, D gene, V gene, J gene, CDR3 protein, CDR3 DNA. D genes are given only for firm matches. Size is omitted from some rows. Given values are once, few, many or a class for expanded clones.

size: -
D: -
V: TRBV6-1
J: TRBJ2-7
CDR3: CAVLRGRYEQYF
DNA: TGTGCCGTATTGAGGGGGAGGTACGAGCAGTACTTC

size: many
D: TRBD1
V: TRBV27
J: TRBJ1-1
CDR3: CASSSLGQLGVNTEAFF
DNA: TGTGCCAGCAGTTCGTTGGGACAGTTGGGGGTTAACACTGAAGCTTTCTTT

size: -
D: TRBD1
V: TRBV7-2
J: TRBJ1-1
CDR3: CASSSPTGSTEAFF
DNA: TGTGCCAGCAGCTCGCCGACAGGGAGCACTGAAGCTTTCTTT

size: many
D: -
V: TRBV2
J: TRBJ2-5
CDR3: CASSVKGQETQYF
DNA: TGTGCCAGCAGTGTAAAGGGGCAAGAGACCCAGTACTTC

size: -
D: -
V: TRBV2
J: TRBJ1-1
CDR3: CASRIKENTEAFF
DNA: TGTGCCAGCCGAATAAAAGAGAACACTGAAGCTTTCTTT

size: many
D: -
V: TRBV6-2/TRBV6-3
J: TRBJ2-7
CDR3: CASSYGQRRYEQYF
DNA: TGTGCCAGCAGTTACGGACAGCGTCGCTACGAGCAGTACTTC

size: -
D: TRBD1
V: TRBV20-1
J: TRBJ2-7
CDR3: CSAVSGTGGAEQYF
DNA: TGCAGTGCTGTTTCCGGGACAGGGGGCGCCGAGCAGTACTTC

size: many
D: TRBD1
V: TRBV27
J: TRBJ1-2
CDR3: CASSNRPGQGPGGYTF
DNA: TGTGCCAGCAGTAATCGACCGGGACAGGGTCCGGGCGGCTACACCTTC

size: -
D: -
V: TRBV6-2/TRBV6-3
J: TRBJ2-5
CDR3: CASSYGAEQETQYF
DNA: TGTGCCAGCAGTTACGGGGCGGAACAAGAGACCCAGTACTTC

size: many
D: TRBD1
V: TRBV7-2
J: TRBJ2-2
CDR3: CASSSSPDRADTGELFF
DNA: TGTGCCAGCAGCTCTAGCCCGGACAGGGCGGACACCGGGGAGCTGTTTTTT

size: many
D: -
V: TRBV20-1
J: TRBJ2-7
CDR3: CSATQVVHEQYF
DNA: TGCAGTGCCACTCAAGTCGTTCACGAGCAGTACTTC

size: -
D: -
V: TRBV11-2
J: TRBJ1-1
CDR3: CASSFIRAEAFF
DNA: TGTGCCAGCAGCTTTATTCGGGCTGAAGCTTTCTTT

size: many
D: TRBD1
V: TRBV20-1
J: TRBJ1-5
CDR3: CSAGRDRVNQPQHF
DNA: TGCAGTGCTGGCCGGGACAGGGTCAATCAGCCCCAGCATTTT

size: few
D: TRBD2
V: TRBV11-2
J: TRBJ2-3
CDR3: CARAAGGSRTSTDTQYF
DNA: TGTGCCCGGGCAGCGGGGGGCTCACGTACTAGCACAGATACGCAGTATTTT

size: many
D: -
V: TRBV6-5
J: TRBJ2-7
CDR3: CASSFTGLAIYEQYF
DNA: TGTGCCAGCAGTTTTACGGGGTTGGCAATCTACGAGCAGTACTTC

size: -
D: TRBD2
V: TRBV5-1
J: TRBJ2-7
CDR3: CASSLAGTSVYEQYF
DNA: TGCGCCAGCAGCTTGGCAGGGACTAGCGTCTACGAGCAGTACTTC